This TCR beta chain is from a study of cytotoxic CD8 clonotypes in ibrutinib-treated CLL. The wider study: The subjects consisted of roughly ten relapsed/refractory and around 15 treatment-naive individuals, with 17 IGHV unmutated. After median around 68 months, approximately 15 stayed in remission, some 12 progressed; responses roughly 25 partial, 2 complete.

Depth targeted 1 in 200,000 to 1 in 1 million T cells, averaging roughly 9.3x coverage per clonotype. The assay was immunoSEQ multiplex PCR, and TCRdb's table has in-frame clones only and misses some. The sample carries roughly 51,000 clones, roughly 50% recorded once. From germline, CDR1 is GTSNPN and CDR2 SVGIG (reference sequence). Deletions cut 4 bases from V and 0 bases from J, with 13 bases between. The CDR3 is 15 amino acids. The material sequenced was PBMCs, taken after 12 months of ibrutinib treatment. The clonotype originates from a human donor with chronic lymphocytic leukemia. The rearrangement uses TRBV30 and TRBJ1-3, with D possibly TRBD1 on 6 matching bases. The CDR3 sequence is CAWTAGAYSGNTIYF. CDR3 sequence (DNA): TGTGCCTGGACAGCAGGGGCTTACTCTGGAAACACCATATATTTT. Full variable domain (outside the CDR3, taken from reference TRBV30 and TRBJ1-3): SQTIHQWPATLVQPVGSPLSLECTVEGTSNPNLYWYRQAAGRGLQLLFYSVGIGQISSEVPQNLSASRPQDRQFILSSKKLLLSDSGFYLCAWTAGAYSGNTIYFGEGSWLTVV.